This is a list of T cell receptor beta chains from one sample in a study of cytomegalovirus exposure and HLA in healthy donors. Sequencing used immunoSEQ multiplex PCR; TCRdb keeps in-frame clones, though not all of them. This sample has some 120,000 clones, with 80% found just once. The source material was PBMCs. The receptor source for this set is a man aged 35-49 years in good health and CMV-seronegative. The conserved cysteine and the conserved F or W are not part of the CDR3 here.

TRBJ1-2 | TRBV5-1 | 11 | ASSLGGRDGYT
TRBJ2-1 | TRBV7-2 | 13 | ASSLGSGRGNEQF
TRBJ2-4 | TRBV5-1 | 13 | ASTTTGGTKNIQY
TRBJ2-4 | TRBV7-8 | 12 | ASSSAGQQNIQY
TRBJ2-1 | TRBV14 | 17 | ASSQDLQTWGQSYNEQF
TRBJ2-7 | TRBV7-2 | 12 | ASSFRERAYEQY
TRBJ2-3 | TRBV19 | 13 | ASSSLAVPTDTQY
TRBJ1-5 | TRBV2 | 10 | ASRLYGQPQH
TRBJ1-1 | TRBV19 | 12 | ASSIPGGWTEAF
TRBJ1-3 | TRBV13 | 14 | ASREGGPISGNTIY
TRBJ2-7 | TRBV7-8 | 16 | ASSLPTRGSGPSYEQY
TRBJ1-1 | TRBV6-1 | 9 | ASSRQIEAF
TRBJ1-5 | TRBV7-6 | 12 | ASSQKAGYQPQH
TRBJ1-4 | TRBV5-6 | 10 | ASSAQNEKLF
TRBJ2-7 | TRBV6-1 | 11 | ASTAGGGYEQY
TRBJ2-7 | TRBV5-8 | 12 | ASSWGQGTYEQY
TRBJ1-2 | TRBV5-4 | 12 | ASAQGAGRDGYT
TRBJ2-1 | TRBV5-1 | 14 | ASSGPGTSGRNEQF
TRBJ2-1 | TRBV7-2 | 14 | ASSLRSGGSYNEQF
TRBJ1-4 | TRBV28 | 13 | ASRAPRGALGGLF
TRBJ2-5 | TRBV29-1 | 12 | SVRRDRVVETQY
TRBJ2-3 | TRBV29-1 | 11 | SAARGQADTQY
TRBJ2-1 | TRBV10-3 | 17 | AISEPPGLKGQGANEQF
TRBJ1-4 | TRBV11-2 | 13 | ASSLDAQVWEKLF
TRBJ2-1 | TRBV5-4 | 11 | ASSLAGLDEQF
TRBJ1-2 | TRBV18 | 13 | ASSPVGQGNYGYT
TRBJ1-2 | TRBV18 | 12 | ASSPQGTASGYT
TRBJ2-2 | TRBV30 | 12 | AWSVPGEAGELF
TRBJ1-3 | TRBV9 | 12 | ASSVGTAGNTIY
TRBJ1-6 | TRBV9 | 15 | ASSVGRQDMGASPLH
TRBJ1-2 | TRBV28 | 10 | ASVRASFGYT
TRBJ2-3 | TRBV4-1 | 17 | ASSQDSGLAGASTDTQY
TRBJ1-3 | TRBV5-4 | 11 | ASSLSQGNTIY
TRBJ1-1 | TRBV10-3 | 11 | AITLGGNTEAF
TRBJ2-5 | TRBV28 | 16 | ASSLLSSGSGLQETQY
TRBJ2-1 | TRBV2 | 11 | ASWTDSYNEQF
TRBJ2-2 | TRBV19 | 14 | ASSLLRGQGTGELF